The 10 T cell receptor beta chains reported below all come from one sample, sequenced in a study of blood T cell repertoires in COVID-19. Profiling relied on immunoSEQ multiplex PCR, and the TCRdb table lists in-frame clones only, not all of them. The repertoire consists of 350,000 or so clones, with roughly 87% occurring once and the leading ten covering roughly 3.9%. The sequenced material came from peripheral blood. The receptors derive from a woman aged 55-70 years with COVID-19, enrolled during active disease.

This clone appeared a few times. This sequence joins TRBV5-8 and TRBJ1-3, with TRBD1 identical over 7 bases. The V gene end was trimmed by 2 bases and the J gene end by 3 bases; junction bases not matched to a gene: 2. The CDR3 is made up of 14 amino acids. Germline V lookup: CDR1 SGHTS, CDR2 YDEGEE. CDR3 sequence: CASSLAGGGNTIYF. The CDR3 nucleotides are TGTGCCAGCAGCTTAGCAGGGGGTGGAAACACCATATATTTT.

The chain couples TRBV5-5 to TRBJ2-1, with no clear D. The CDR3 runs to 15 residues. From germline, CDR1 is SGHKS and CDR2 YYEKEE (reference sequence). V was pared by 0 bases and J by 3 bases, with 10 bases between. CDR3 region: CASSLGGQRYNEQFF. Written as DNA, the CDR3 is TGTGCCAGCAGCTTGGGCGGCCAGCGCTACAATGAGCAGTTCTTC.

The V and J genes are TRBV5-8 and TRBJ1-6; unclear D gene. Germline V gene sequence: CDR1 SGHTS, CDR2 YDEGEE. Trimming cost V 4 bases and J 4 bases, with 18 bases left between them. This CDR3 is built from 17 residues. CDR3 DNA: TGTGCCAGCAGCGCCTACGGGGAACCAAGGTATAATTCACCCCTCCACTTT. Residues: CASSAYGEPRYNSPLHF.

The V and J genes are TRBV19 and TRBJ1-2, with D possibly TRBD1 on 6 matching bases. The CDR3 loop spans 14 amino acids. The V gene lost 4 bases and the J gene lost 7 bases, with 16 bases spanning the gap. CDR1 is LNHDA, CDR2 SQIVND, per germline (reference sequence). This CDR3 is CASSTGTLRSGYTF. The CDR3 DNA sequence: TGTGCCAGTAGTACGGGGACACTAAGGAGTGGCTACACCTTC.

The V call is TRBV9, the J call TRBJ1-4, with 8 bases identical to TRBD1. This CDR3 comprises 15 residues. The germline V gene has CDR1 SGDLS and CDR2 YYNGEE. The V and J ends lost 3 bases and 3 bases, in that order; junction bases with no gene match: 4. CDR3 sequence reads: CASSERTGPNEKLFF. The CDR3 DNA follows: TGTGCCAGCAGCGAGAGGACAGGGCCTAATGAAAAACTGTTTTTT.

The J gene is TRBJ2-3, the V gene TRBV6-5; no firm D call. Trimming took 6 bases from V and 5 from J, leaving 9 bases between them. CDR1 MNHEY and CDR2 SVGAGI come from the germline V gene. The CDR3 is 12 amino acids. This CDR3 is CASSVPLDTQYF. Here the CDR3 DNA reads TGTGCCAGCAGCGTCCCCTTAGATACGCAGTATTTT.

The chain carries TRBV7-6 and TRBJ1-6; TRBD1 agrees at 8 bases. From germline, CDR1 is SGHVS and CDR2 FNYEAQ. V dropped 3 bases and J dropped 9; count of bases not matched to a gene: 7. The CDR3 is made up of 15 amino acids. The chain's CDR3 is CASSFLQGGSSPLHF. The CDR3, as DNA: TGTGCCAGCAGCTTTTTACAGGGGGGGAGTTCACCCCTCCACTTT.

The V and J genes are TRBV10-3 and TRBJ2-2, with D unclear. Germline V gene data show CDR1 as ENHRY and CDR2 as SYGVKD. The CDR3 consists of 15 residues. Trimming pared 3 bases from V and 2 bases from J, leaving 10 bases between. The CDR3 sequence is CAISESPSNTGELFF. DNA for the CDR3: TGTGCCATCAGTGAATCCCCAAGCAACACCGGGGAGCTGTTTTTT.

The gene calls are TRBV5-6 and TRBJ1-1; 8 positions agree with TRBD1. V gave up 7 bases and J gave up 0 bases; unmatched junction bases: 11. Germline assignment: CDR1 SGHDT and CDR2 YYEEEE. The CDR3 length is 16 residues. CDR3: CASAGTRQGMNTEAFF. In DNA, the CDR3 is TGTGCCAGCGCAGGCACCCGACAGGGGATGAACACTGAAGCTTTCTTT.

This chain joins TRBV7-2 and TRBJ1-4, with 9 bases that match TRBD1. The CDR3 covers 14 residues. Trimming cost V 3 bases and J 8 bases; bases outside gene matches: 4. The germline gives CDR1 SGHTA, CDR2 FQGNSA. CDR3 nucleotides: TGTGCCAGCAGCTTTTTGACAGGGGGGGAAAAACTGTTTTTT. The encoded protein is CASSFLTGGEKLFF.